A single T cell receptor (beta chain) is shown here with its context. PCR employed 60 Vbeta and 13 Jbeta primers. Profiled with immunoSEQ multiplex PCR; TCRdb holds only in-frame clones, not every one. The sample records approximately 190,000 clones, 70% being singletons. These data are taken from a study of cytomegalovirus exposure and HLA in healthy donors. Trimming at V came to 1 base and at J to 0 bases, leaving 3 bases not matched to a gene. This CDR3 region has 16 residues. CDR1 is KGHSH, CDR2 LQKENI, per germline. The genes are TRBV18 and TRBJ2-4; TRBD2 matches at 7 bases. This clonotype originated in a man aged 35-49 years in good health and CMV-seropositive. Sequencing used PBMCs. This CDR3 reads CASSPRGGLAKNIQYF. The CDR3 region has the DNA TGTGCCAGCTCACCACGGGGAGGGCTAGCCAAAAACATTCAGTACTTC.